The present T cell receptor (beta chain) was sequenced within a study of cytomegalovirus exposure and HLA in healthy donors. Study-level background: Earlier sequencing of some 180 million T cells yielded approximately 120 million unique TCR beta sequences.

Concerning this clone itself: The antigen is unknown.

Germline CDR1 is SQVTM and CDR2 is ANQGSEA. CDR3 length equals 17 residues. Primers: 60 Vbeta forward and 13 Jbeta reverse. The protocol was immunoSEQ multiplex PCR, while the TCRdb copy is restricted to in-frame clones and leaves out a portion. This table holds some 220,000 clones, 75% to 90% found once. Study results and limitations: According to the study, roughly 160 TCR beta chains were cytomegalovirus-associated.

Though probably carrying unrecorded immune exposures, donors were nominally healthy at sampling. The V call is TRBV29-1, the J call TRBJ2-3; 9 bases are a match to TRBD2. This sequence originates from a woman in her late teens or twenties in good health and CMV-seronegative. The sample taken for sequencing was PBMCs. CDR3 sequence: CSAWGTSSGSSTDTQYF. As DNA, the CDR3 is TGCAGTGCATGGGGGACTAGTAGCGGGAGCAGCACAGATACGCAGTATTTT.